The sequence of this TCR beta chain was determined in a study of T-cell reconstitution after alpha-beta-depleted transplantation in children listed by TCRdb under 2016. About the full investigation: Using TCR repertoire profiling, the study quantitatively followed how T-cell immune reconstitution unfolded in children after TCRalphabeta/CD19-depleted allogeneic hematopoietic cell transplantation.

This clonotype came up many times. What this receptor recognizes is not known. Qualities for individual bases were not recorded, and no much larger clone is one base off. The treatment or condition label, as the study defines it: allogeneic hematopoietic cell transplantation with graft depleted of TCRalphabeta T cells and CD19 B cells. The children who served as transplant recipients had been given grafts of TCRalphabeta/CD19-depleted allogeneic hematopoietic cells. Library preparation was by PCR. Sequencer: Illumina HiSeq 2500. TCR library preparation used molecular barcoding, with unique molecular identifiers applied to normalize quantification of the TCRbeta repertoire. The raw public data were reprocessed by TCRdb itself: fastp quality trimming at Q25, MiXCR clonotype calling, in-frame beta chains only. For every CDR3 protein sequence, its rows merge into one entry that carries the most common genes and DNA. This sample gives about 110,000 distinct CDR3 sequences in total; around 6.4% of them show up just once. About 23% of the sample is in the top ten clones.

General findings and caveats noted by the study authors: The apparently early recovery of alphabetaT-cell counts about two months after transplant reportedly depended on only several hundred rapidly expanded clones that came from non-depleted graft cells. The high TCRbeta diversity at day 60 in some patients was ascribed to recipient T cells and intrathymic progenitors that had survived conditioning. Over the following months the frequencies of hyperexpanded clones went down, and after one year T-cell counts and TCRbeta diversity were mostly credited to newly produced T cells.

Source: PBMCs, mostly from graft donor cells, taken 360 days after TCRalphabeta/CD19-depleted stem cell transplant. This receptor was identified in a male patient aged 2-15 years who had a stem cell transplant for acute lymphoblastic leukemia, so the T cells may come from the graft donor.

The CDR3 loop reads CSARTDTEAFF. The base sequence is TGCAGTGCTAGAACGGACACTGAAGCTTTCTTT. The chain is encoded by TRBV20-1 joined to TRBJ1-1; no D gene can be assigned with confidence. The germline V gene (reference sequence) gives CDR1 as DFQATT and CDR2 as SNEGSKA. Including the terminal cysteine and phenylalanine, the CDR3 comprises 11 residues. Only the CDR3 region is kept as DNA, spanning 33 bases read in frame from base 1. V is shortened by 2 bases, J by 3 bases, and the region joining them spans 4 bases.